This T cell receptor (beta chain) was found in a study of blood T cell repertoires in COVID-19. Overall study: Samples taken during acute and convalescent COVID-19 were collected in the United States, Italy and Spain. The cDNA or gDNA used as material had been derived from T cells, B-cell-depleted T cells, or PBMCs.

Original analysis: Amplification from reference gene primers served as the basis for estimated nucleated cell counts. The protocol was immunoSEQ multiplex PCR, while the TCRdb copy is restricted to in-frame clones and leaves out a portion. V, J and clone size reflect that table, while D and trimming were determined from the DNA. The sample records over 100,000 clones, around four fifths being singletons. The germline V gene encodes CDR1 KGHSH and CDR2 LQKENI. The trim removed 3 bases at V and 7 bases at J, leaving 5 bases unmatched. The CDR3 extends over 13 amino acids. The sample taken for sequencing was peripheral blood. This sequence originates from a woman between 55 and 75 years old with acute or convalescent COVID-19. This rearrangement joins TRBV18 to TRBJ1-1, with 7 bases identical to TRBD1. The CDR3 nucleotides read TGTGCCAGCTCACCTACAGGGGAGGTTGAAGCTTTCTTT. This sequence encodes CASSPTGEVEAFF.